This TCR beta chain was identified in a study of cytotoxic CD8 clonotypes in ibrutinib-treated CLL (dated by TCRdb to the early 2020s). Regarding the study in general: The cohort had about ten relapsed/refractory and some 15 treatment-naive patients; fewer than 18 were IGHV unmutated. Partial responses were observed in around 25 patients and complete responses in 2; after a median follow-up of 68 months, remission was maintained in 15 or so patients and progression was observed in approximately twelve. Samples at response were collected after a median of about 13 months of treatment, with a range of about 6 to 36 months. An average of 255,043 productive templates and some 99,000 productive rearrangements was obtained per sample. Of the 90 or so participants in the trial, about 26 had longitudinal samples available. Cryopreserved peripheral blood mononuclear cells were obtained prior to treatment, at the time of response, and at either disease progression or sustained remission. All remission and progressive disease samples were collected while patients were still receiving ibrutinib. The paper as a whole reports these results and caveats: Public clonotypes were rare and either shrank or stayed stable during treatment, and the rise in clonality at ibrutinib response reflected expansion of private clonotypes. An increase in clonality was observed at ibrutinib response, with clonality remaining stable during sustained remission and falling back toward baseline at progression. Sampling times were not matched between sustained-remission and progressing patients, and lymph node repertoires were not studied. Baseline clonality exceeded that of age-matched healthy donors and correlated strongly with circulating CD8+ T-cell counts.

Worth noting for this clone: Its target antigen remains unknown. Base qualities were left out, and no much larger clone turns up one base away.

On a MiSeq, deep resolution sequencing aimed for a depth between 1 in 1 million and 1 in 200,000 T cells, with each clonotype covered about 9.2x on average. TCR beta libraries were generated with the immunoSEQ hsTCRB Kit. From the authors' description of their analysis: ImmunoSEQ Data Assistant and ImmunoSEQ Analyzer were used for data analysis, and V, D and J genes were assigned according to IMGT definitions. Clonality, which ranges from 0 to 1, was calculated by subtracting the normalized Shannon entropy of productive rearrangement frequencies from one. Only overrepresented clonotypes making up at least 0.05% of each patient's repertoire were included in the public clonotype analysis. Approximately 12 age-matched healthy donor repertoires from immuneACCESS were used as controls for clonality. The source is immuneACCESS, and TCRdb retained only in-frame sequences with V and J called. Part of the clones is not carried over; for the studies checked, unresolved V genes explain less than half of this, and the remainder is unexplained. That table is the source of V, J and clone size, and D and trimming were worked out from the DNA. Counted in this sample were about 50,000 clones; roughly 63% of them appeared once. The ten largest clones represent around 30% of the sample.

V lost 6 bases and J lost 2 bases; the stretch between them is 18 bases long. The CDR3 covers 16 residues, taking in both the cysteine and the phenylalanine. Of all the DNA, just the CDR3 is kept, 48 bases in frame from base 1. The germline V gene (reference sequence) yields LNHDA for CDR1 and SQIVND for CDR2. This specimen's time point label, interpreted: 24 months on ibrutinib. For TCR beta library preparation, roughly 2 micrograms of genomic DNA were extracted from the cryopreserved PBMCs. Longitudinal blood samples from CLL patients on ibrutinib monotherapy were analyzed using high-throughput TCR beta sequencing. The patients were enrolled in a single-center, open-label phase 2 trial of ibrutinib monotherapy.

The TCR sequence derives from a human donor with chronic lymphocytic leukemia. Sequenced here: PBMCs, sampled after 24 months of ibrutinib treatment. The chain links TRBV19 with TRBJ2-3; the D gene is perhaps TRBD2, on 7 matching bases. The DNA sequence is TGTGCCAGTAGAGGGGGGGGCCGCACCTACACAGATACGCAGTATTTT. This encodes CASRGGGRTYTDTQYF.